The 7 T cell receptor beta chains in this list originate from one sample, sequenced in a study of shared clonotypes between healthy human individuals. The table came from immunoSEQ multiplex PCR; TCRdb's copy has only in-frame clones and leaves some out. The sample has 300,000 to 350,000 clones; 73% are singletons. Source material: memory CD4+ T cells sorted from blood. Subset here: CD45RA-negative fraction. The source of these receptors is a man under 40 in good health.

This clone was found a few times. The chain combines TRBV7-6 with TRBJ1-5; 9 bases map to TRBD1. Germline assignment: CDR1 SGHVS and CDR2 FNYEAQ. V dropped 2 bases and J dropped 5; count of bases not matched to a gene: 4. This CDR3 region has 15 residues. CDR3 in DNA: TGTGCCAGCAGCTTAACAGGGGGCAATGATCAGCCCCAGCATTTT. Protein: CASSLTGGNDQPQHF.

This chain connects TRBV28 to TRBJ2-7, with D hard to call. The CDR3 is 12 residues long. Looked up from germline, CDR1 is MDHEN and CDR2 is SYDVKM. Trimming pared 3 bases from V and 4 bases from J, leaving 7 bases between. CDR3 sequence reads: CASSLRLYEQYF. DNA for the CDR3: TGTGCCAGCAGTTTGAGACTTTACGAGCAGTACTTC. The complete variable domain, with remaining parts taken from reference TRBV28 and TRBJ2-7, reads DVKVTQSSRYLVKRTGEKVFLECVQDMDHENMFWYRQDPGLGLRLIYFSYDVKMKEKGDIPEGYSVSREKKERFSLILESASTNQTSMYLCASSLRLYEQYFGPGTRLTVT.

This rearrangement joins TRBV5-8 to TRBJ1-4; D gene uncertain. V gave up 0 bases and J gave up 8 bases, with 5 bases separating them. The length of the CDR3 is 12 residues. The V gene's germline CDR1 is SGHTS and CDR2 YDEGEE. The CDR3 here is CASSLVGEKLFF. The DNA for the CDR3 is TGTGCCAGCAGCTTGGTGGGCGAAAAACTGTTTTTT.

In regard to this clone: This could be a read error, since a much larger clone is one nucleotide away. This sample includes further DNA sequences coding for the same CDR3. The chain uses TRBV28 and TRBJ1-5, with 10 bases identical to TRBD1. The length of the CDR3 is 15 residues. V dropped 9 bases and J dropped 7; count of bases not matched to a gene: 12. Germline CDR1 reads MDHEN; CDR2 reads SYDVKM. The CDR3 spells CASSQKGQGRQPQHF. The CDR3 bases are TGTGCCAGTAGCCAAAAGGGACAGGGGCGGCAGCCCCAGCATTTT.

The CDR3 protein is CASSVSTRVDNEQFF. CDR3 nucleotides: TGTGCCAGCAGCGTATCCACGCGGGTTGACAATGAGCAGTTCTTC. The J gene is TRBJ2-1, the V gene TRBV9, with a weak D call TRBD2 (5 bases). The V end lost 1 base, the J end lost 5 bases, and 13 bases lay between the germline ends. CDR3 length: 15 residues. CDR1 is SGDLS and CDR2 is YYNGEE in the germline V gene.

A note on this clone: Other nucleotide sequences in the sample specify the same CDR3. The chain has TRBV29-1 and TRBJ1-3; D remains ambiguous. V was cut by 5 bases and J by 0 bases, with 8 bases left in between. The CDR3 runs to 13 residues. In germline, CDR1 is SQVTM, CDR2 ANQGSEA. In nucleotides, the CDR3 is TGCAGCGTTCCGGCAGGCTCTGGAAACACCATATATTTT. Translated, it gives CSVPAGSGNTIYF.

The J gene is TRBJ2-5, the V gene TRBV6-6; D remains ambiguous. The length of the CDR3 is 13 residues. The germline V gene encodes CDR1 MNHNY and CDR2 SVGAGI (reference sequence). V was pared by 6 bases and J by 2 bases, with 10 bases between. The DNA of the CDR3 is TGTGCCAGCAGCCAGACCCATCAAGAGACCCAGTACTTC. Protein product: CASSQTHQETQYF.